This entry lists 14 T cell receptor beta chains sequenced from one sample in a study of cytomegalovirus exposure and HLA in healthy donors. 13 Jbeta primers and 60 Vbeta primers were used for the PCR. TCRdb's copy holds only in-frame clones and misses some; the assay was immunoSEQ multiplex PCR. This table lists 70,000 or so clones. What was sequenced was PBMCs. The receptors come from a boy between 10 and 17 years old in good health and CMV-seronegative.

The CDR3: CASSRAGKTGEQYF. The CDR3 DNA follows: TGTGCCAGCAGCCGGGCAGGGAAGACGGGCGAGCAGTACTTC. The chain is built from TRBV14 and TRBJ2-7; D perhaps matches TRBD1 (5 bases). The CDR3 consists of 14 residues. V was trimmed by 4 bases and J by 6 bases, leaving 16 bases between them. Germline V CDR1 and CDR2: SGHDN, FVKESK. Using reference TRBV14 and TRBJ2-7 for the parts outside the CDR3, the full variable domain is EAGVTQFPSHSVIEKGQTVTLRCDPISGHDNLYWYRRVMGKEIKFLLHFVKESKQDESGMPNNRFLAERTGGTYSTLKVQPAELEDSGVYFCASSRAGKTGEQYFGPGTRLTVT.

The V gene is TRBV25-1, the J gene TRBJ2-4; 9 bases agree with TRBD1. V shed 5 bases and J 0 bases; nucleotides not matched to a gene: 8. This CDR3 contains 17 residues. Looked up from germline, CDR1 is MGHDK and CDR2 is SYGVNS. CDR3 region: CASSHTMDRGAKNIQYF. Here the CDR3 DNA reads TGTGCCAGCAGTCACACGATGGACAGGGGAGCCAAAAACATTCAGTACTTC.

The chain combines TRBV4-3 with TRBJ2-1; perhaps TRBD1 as D (7 bases). V lost 6 bases and J 10 bases, leaving 19 bases between the germline ends. The germline CDR1 and CDR2 sequences are LGHNA and YSLEER. CDR3 length equals 14 residues. The CDR3: CASSPGGLVGEQFF. The CDR3 coding sequence is TGCGCCAGCAGTCCAGGGGGGTTGGTTGGCGAGCAGTTCTTC.

This sequence joins TRBV15 and TRBJ2-1, with 7 bases that match TRBD2. V lost 4 bases and J lost 5; bases outside the gene matches: 8. There are 15 residues in the CDR3. CDR1 and CDR2 (germline): LNHNV, YYDKDF (reference sequence). The CDR3 is CATSTERDADNEQFF. Here the CDR3 DNA reads TGTGCCACCAGCACTGAGCGGGACGCCGACAATGAGCAGTTCTTC. Full variable domain (outside the CDR3, taken from reference TRBV15 and TRBJ2-1): DAMVIQNPRYQVTQFGKPVTLSCSQTLNHNVMYWYQQKSSQAPKLLFHYYDKDFNNEADTPDNFQSRRPNTSFCFLDIRSPGLGDTAMYLCATSTERDADNEQFFGPGTRLTVL.

The chain combines TRBV5-6 with TRBJ1-5; tentative D call: TRBD1 (6 bases). The germline gives CDR1 SGHDT, CDR2 YYEEEE. V dropped 4 bases and J dropped 0 bases, with 11 bases sitting between them. This CDR3 region has 15 residues. CDR3 sequence: CASSATGLSNQPQHF. The CDR3 DNA is TGTGCCAGCAGCGCGACAGGCCTTAGCAATCAGCCCCAGCATTTT.

This rearrangement joins TRBV14 to TRBJ2-7, with TRBD1 identical over 8 bases. V lost 2 bases and J lost 1; bases outside the gene matches: 1. CDR1 and CDR2 (germline): SGHDN, FVKESK. CDR3 size: 14 residues. The CDR3: CASSQRQGSYEQYF. As DNA, the CDR3 is TGTGCCAGCAGCCAACGACAGGGGTCCTACGAGCAGTACTTC.

The chain recombines TRBV7-9 with TRBJ1-4, with a possible D match to TRBD1 (5 bases). Trimming cost V 5 bases and J 8 bases, with 15 bases left between them. The CDR3 loop spans 14 amino acids. Per the germline V gene, CDR1 is SEHNR and CDR2 is FQNEAQ (reference sequence). The CDR3 sequence is CASSTRGAEEKLFF. The CDR3 DNA is TGTGCCAGCAGCACCCGCGGGGCGGAGGAAAAACTGTTTTTT.

V usage is TRBV5-1 and J usage is TRBJ2-1; 9 bases agree with TRBD1. The CDR3 loop spans 13 amino acids. The ends lost 7 bases at V and 8 bases at J; junction bases unmatched: 7. The germline gives CDR1 SGHRS, CDR2 YFSETQ. In nucleotides, the CDR3 is TGCGCCAGCCAGGGACAGGGAGGCGATGAGCAGTTCTTC. Translated: CASQGQGGDEQFF.

This chain uses TRBV19 with TRBJ1-4, with D perhaps TRBD1 (6 bases). The V gene lost 5 bases and the J gene lost 11 bases, with 15 bases spanning the gap. Germline values: CDR1 LNHDA, CDR2 SQIVND (reference sequence). CDR3 length equals 13 residues. CDR3 in amino acids: CASSPTGTAKLFF. The CDR3, as DNA: TGTGCCAGTAGTCCGACAGGTACGGCGAAACTGTTTTTT.

This chain joins TRBV4-1 and TRBJ1-2; 10 bases fit TRBD1. There are 15 residues in the CDR3. Germline assignment: CDR1 MGHRA and CDR2 YSYEKL. J was trimmed by 5 bases and V by 1 base; bases with no gene match: 4. The CDR3 coding sequence is TGCGCCAGCAGCCAAGTCCTGGACAGGGGGTATGGCTACACCTTC. Its translation is CASSQVLDRGYGYTF.

V gene TRBV18 combines with J gene TRBJ1-3; 9 positions match TRBD1. CDR1 is KGHSH, CDR2 LQKENI, per germline. The CDR3 spans 16 residues. The ends lost 4 bases at V and 2 bases at J; junction bases unmatched: 6. CDR3 residues: CASSQPTGGAGNTIYF. CDR3 DNA: TGTGCCAGCTCACAACCTACAGGGGGCGCTGGAAACACCATATATTTT.

The chain uses TRBV7-8 and TRBJ2-4; TRBD1 might be the D (6 bases). CDR1 SGHVS and CDR2 FQNEAQ come from the germline V gene. Trimming pared 4 bases from V and 0 bases from J, leaving 13 bases between. The length of the CDR3 is 16 residues. CDR3: CASSSYREGAKNIQYF. In DNA form, the CDR3 reads TGTGCCAGCAGCTCTTACAGGGAAGGAGCCAAAAACATTCAGTACTTC.

The chain's CDR3 is CASSLTQGILNTEAFF. The CDR3 DNA follows: TGCGCCAGCAGCTTGACGCAGGGCATATTAAACACTGAAGCTTTCTTT. The chain is built from TRBV5-1 and TRBJ1-1, with TRBD1 as a possible D gene (5 bases). From germline, CDR1 is SGHRS and CDR2 YFSETQ. This CDR3 is 16 amino acids long. Deletions cut 1 base from V and 2 bases from J, with 15 bases between.

The chain carries TRBV7-9 and TRBJ2-2; D is unclear. Between the trimmed V and J ends, which lost 3 bases and 3 bases, there was a span of 11 bases. The CDR3 has 15 residues. From germline, CDR1 is SEHNR and CDR2 FQNEAQ (reference sequence). This CDR3 is CASSFWQTHTGELFF. The CDR3 DNA reads TGTGCCAGCAGCTTCTGGCAGACTCACACCGGGGAGCTGTTTTTT.